This record covers a single T cell receptor (beta chain). The antigen it recognizes is unknown. Base qualities were left out, and no much larger clone turns up one base away. TCRbeta CDR3 regions were amplified from genomic DNA using the immunoSEQ Assay, a bias-controlled multiplex PCR. Per the authors' processing: The number of nucleated cells in each sample was estimated by amplification of reference gene primers within the assay. To quantify the absolute abundance of each unique TCRbeta CDR3 rearrangement, sequence reads were collapsed and filtered. For each sample, productive Simpson clonality was calculated as the square root of Simpson's diversity index over productive rearrangements. This immuneACCESS table, as held by TCRdb, lists in-frame sequences with V and J called but not all clones. Of the missing ones, under half trace to an unresolved V gene in checked studies; the others have no known cause. The D gene and trimming were derived from the DNA, and the V and J assignments and clone size from that table. Within this sample are around 250,000 clones, with approximately 87% of them counted one time only. Approximately 6.2% of the sample is in the top ten clones.

The collaborating institutions used their own protocols to collect whole blood in K2EDTA tubes. Collaborator samples were shipped for TCRbeta analysis as frozen whole blood, isolated PBMCs, or DNA extracted from either sample type. The data originate from a study of blood T cell repertoires in COVID-19 (dated by TCRdb to about 2020). Describing the broader study: Samples covering the acute and convalescent phases of COVID-19 were provided by collaborators in the United States, Italy and Spain. The material from the prospective study consisted of cDNA or gDNA derived from T cells, B-cell-depleted T cells, or PBMCs. Subjects who had been exposed to COVID-19, were actively infected with it, or had recovered from it provided the deeply sampled blood TCRbeta repertoires that made up the dataset. The repertoires were released in a freely available public database meant as a resource for research on the immune response to SARS-CoV-2. The samples were drawn from the first 160 participants of the ongoing ImmuneRACE study and from over a thousand subjects provided by 6 global collaborators. A de-identified subject ID, COVID-19 status, age in years and sex were almost always included in the sample metadata. Where available, HLA class I and class II types were taken from metadata supplied by the sample provider and were not determined by assay-based typing.

Its CDR3 holds 11 amino acids, cysteine through phenylalanine. Only the CDR3 part of the read is kept: 33 bases, read in frame from the first base. Between the V and J ends, shortened by 5 bases and 4 bases respectively, the junction contains 6 bases. The germline V gene (reference sequence) yields LNHDA for CDR1 and SQIVND for CDR2. What the study reported, not specific to this receptor: Clinical and demographic metadata were provided uncurated, with the amount varying by source and participant.

Specimen: peripheral blood. The receptor was isolated from a man in his fifties or sixties with acute or convalescent COVID-19. The chain is encoded by TRBV19 joined to TRBJ2-7, with the D gene not clear enough to name. The CDR3 is CASSSNYEQYF. The DNA reads as follows: TGTGCCAGTAGTTCCAATTACGAGCAGTACTTC.